Included here is one T cell receptor beta chain sequence, with context. Antigen specificity is unknown. This table comes from immunoSEQ multiplex PCR, and its TCRdb copy is limited to in-frame clones, with some not included. Of around 93,000 clones listed, less than 90% are singletons. Time point meaning: peripheral blood 6 weeks after treatment start. Unmatched junction bases numbered 11, after V lost 5 bases and J lost 3 bases. The CDR3 is made up of 16 amino acids. Germline V gives CDR1 SEHNR, CDR2 FQNEAQ (reference sequence). The record originates from a study of PD-L1 blockade in urothelial cancer. Background on the study: Blood analysis took place 3 weeks (second dose) and 6 weeks after treatment start. Study-wide results and limits: Patients with durable benefit had greater blood expansion of tumor-associated TCR clones 3 weeks into treatment.

Material: PBMCs, obtained around atezolizumab (anti-PD-L1) treatment. This TCR was sampled from a man between 70 and 80 years old with urothelial cancer. The chain links TRBV7-9 to TRBJ1-2, with 8 bases aligning to TRBD1. As DNA, the CDR3 is TGTGCCAGCAGCCTTCCCACAGGGGGATCGCACTATGGCTACACCTTC. It is translated as CASSLPTGGSHYGYTF.